One sample yielded the 20 T cell receptor beta chains listed below, sequenced in a study of shared clonotypes between healthy human individuals. Using immunoSEQ multiplex PCR, the repertoire was profiled, and TCRdb retains in-frame clones only, with some absent. The top ten clones hold 0.36% of a sample with about 2.4 million clones, 93% of them seen once. Input material: naive CD4+ T cells from PBMCs. Subset defined: CD45RA+ positively selected. These receptors all come from a young man in good health. Some clones in this sample may be carry-over from other donors' samples.

Comment on this clone: Additional DNA sequences in this sample encode the identical CDR3. The chain links TRBV9 to TRBJ2-5; no clear D. V was shortened by 3 bases and J by 1 base, with 7 bases between the two germline ends. Per the germline V gene, CDR1 is SGDLS and CDR2 is YYNGEE. The CDR3 has 13 amino acids. The CDR3 bases are TGTGCCAGCAGCGCGCGGCCCCAAGAGACCCAGTACTTC. It is translated as CASSARPQETQYF.

This chain joins TRBV14 and TRBJ2-5; D could derive from TRBD1 or TRBD2 (5 bases each). The CDR3 length is 13 residues. Germline V gene sequence: CDR1 SGHDN, CDR2 FVKESK. Trimming removed 4 bases at V and 10 bases at J, with 16 bases between. CDR3 DNA sequence: TGTGCCAGCAGCCCCGGGACCCCGGTATACCAGTACTTC. Its translation: CASSPGTPVYQYF.

The V gene is TRBV6-5, the J gene TRBJ2-1; D possibly corresponds to TRBD2 (6 bases). CDR1 and CDR2 (germline): MNHEY, SVGAGI. With 5 bases removed from V and 8 bases from J, the gap between germline ends came to 13 bases. The length of the CDR3 is 13 residues. The CDR3 sequence: CASSPWGEDEQFF. CDR3 nucleotides: TGTGCCAGCAGTCCGTGGGGGGAAGATGAGCAGTTCTTC.

This clone is a singleton in its sample. This chain connects TRBV9 to TRBJ1-1, with no clear D. CDR1 SGDLS and CDR2 YYNGEE come from the germline V gene. V lost 6 bases, J lost 1 base, and 13 bases lay in between. The CDR3 has 14 amino acids. The CDR3: CASTWGRENTEAFF. The CDR3 coding sequence is TGTGCCAGCACCTGGGGAAGAGAGAACACTGAAGCTTTCTTT.

This chain links TRBV5-1 with TRBJ2-4; 12 bases match TRBD2. The CDR3 is 15 amino acids. Germline V gene lookup returns CDR1 SGHRS and CDR2 YFSETQ. The J segment lost 9 bases and the V segment lost 4 bases, leaving 8 bases of the junction unmatched. CDR3 DNA: TGCGCCAGCAGCCAGCAGACTAGCGGGAGTTCCATTCAGTACTTC. Its protein product is CASSQQTSGSSIQYF.

The rearrangement links TRBV5-8 to TRBJ1-5; TRBD1 matches at 9 bases. V dropped 6 bases and J dropped 2; count of bases not matched to a gene: 12. The CDR3 extends over 17 amino acids. Germline CDR1 is SGHTS and CDR2 is YDEGEE. The CDR3 loop is CASNLGQGISGNQPQHF. DNA of the CDR3: TGTGCCAGCAACCTGGGACAGGGAATATCTGGCAATCAGCCCCAGCATTTT.

The V and J genes are TRBV7-2 and TRBJ2-2; D may be TRBD1 (6 bases). This CDR3 comprises 14 residues. The germline V and J ends were trimmed by 5 bases and 4 bases, with 11 bases remaining between them. Germline lookup yields CDR1 SGHTA and CDR2 FQGNSA. Here the CDR3 reads CASSLLGGTGELFF. The DNA for the CDR3 is TGTGCCAGCAGCCTGTTAGGGGGCACCGGGGAGCTGTTTTTT.

Notes on this clone: This sample includes further DNA sequences coding for the same CDR3. The chain combines TRBV4-3 with TRBJ2-1; 12 bases map to TRBD2. J was trimmed by 3 bases and V by 3 bases; bases with no gene match: 0. The CDR3 sequence is 15 residues long. In germline, CDR1 is LGHNA, CDR2 YSLEER. The CDR3 DNA is TGCGCCAGCAGCCAGGGACTAGCGGGCTACAATGAGCAGTTCTTC. Amino acid sequence: CASSQGLAGYNEQFF.

The chain is built from TRBV7-6 and TRBJ2-5; 9 nucleotides align to TRBD2. The J segment lost 4 bases and the V segment lost 3 bases, leaving 3 bases of the junction unmatched. Germline-derived CDR1 and CDR2 are SGHVS and FNYEAQ. CDR3 size: 14 residues. The chain's CDR3 is CASSFSGRGETQYF. The CDR3 DNA reads TGTGCCAGCAGCTTTAGCGGGAGAGGAGAGACCCAGTACTTC.

This clone was seen a single time. The chain joins TRBV5-6 to TRBJ2-5; the D gene is possibly TRBD1 (6 bases). The CDR3 length is 15 residues. Germline loops: CDR1 SGHDT, CDR2 YYEEEE. Trimming removed 5 bases from V and 1 base from J, with 15 bases in between. CDR3 sequence: CASRTTDRLQETQYF. The CDR3 DNA follows: TGTGCCAGCAGGACTACCGACAGGCTCCAAGAGACCCAGTACTTC.

The chain is built from TRBV28 and TRBJ2-7; D is uncertain. The CDR3 contains 11 residues. V was clipped by 5 bases and J by 3 bases, with 5 bases between them. Germline V lookup: CDR1 MDHEN, CDR2 SYDVKM. The CDR3: CASSGNYEQYF. The CDR3 DNA reads TGTGCCAGCAGTGGAAACTACGAGCAGTACTTC.

The V and J genes are TRBV5-1 and TRBJ2-4, with 10 bases identical to TRBD1. Trimming removed 1 base from V and 0 bases from J; junction bases left unmatched: 4. Germline V gives CDR1 SGHRS, CDR2 YFSETQ. The CDR3 totals 17 residues. The DNA of the CDR3 is TGCGCCAGCAGCTTGAACGGACAGGGGGAAGCCAAAAACATTCAGTACTTC. Encoded protein: CASSLNGQGEAKNIQYF.

This clone was picked up one time. The J gene is TRBJ2-1, the V gene TRBV15; 7 bases fit TRBD1. CDR3 size: 16 residues. Per the germline V gene, CDR1 is LNHNV and CDR2 is YYDKDF (reference sequence). The V gene end was trimmed by 2 bases and the J gene end by 3 bases; junction bases not matched to a gene: 7. CDR3 region: CATSRPGQIIYNEQFF. As DNA, the CDR3 is TGTGCCACCAGCAGACCGGGACAGATAATCTACAATGAGCAGTTCTTC.

Points on this clone: The same CDR3 also results from other DNA sequences found in this sample. This rearrangement joins TRBV5-1 to TRBJ1-2; no clear D. V lost 0 bases, J lost 2 bases, and 5 bases lay in between. Germline CDR1 SGHRS, CDR2 YFSETQ. CDR3 length: 13 residues. CDR3 in DNA: TGCGCCAGCAGCTTGGCTCGGAACTATGGCTACACCTTC. This encodes CASSLARNYGYTF.

The gene calls are TRBV2 and TRBJ2-1; maybe TRBD2 (6 bases). Per germline, CDR1 SNHLY and CDR2 FYNNEI. The CDR3 is 16 residues long. V lost 2 bases, J lost 4 bases, and 15 bases lay in between. Written as DNA, the CDR3 is TGTGCCAGCAGTGAAAATGGGCGGGAAGGGTACAATGAGCAGTTCTTC. It encodes CASSENGREGYNEQFF.

This rearrangement joins TRBV5-4 to TRBJ2-2, with a weak D call TRBD2 (6 bases). V lost 4 bases and J 0 bases, leaving 13 bases between the germline ends. CDR1 and CDR2 from the germline V gene are SGHNT and YYREEE (reference sequence). The CDR3 is made up of 16 amino acids. The CDR3 nucleotides are TGTGCCAGCAGCCGCGCGGGGACCGCGAACACCGGGGAGCTGTTTTTT. Translated: CASSRAGTANTGELFF.

Regarding this clone: Distinct nucleotide sequences in the sample also encode this CDR3. Here the CDR3 reads CASSSGSYNEQFF. The CDR3 coding sequence is TGTGCCAGCAGCTCCGGGTCTTACAATGAGCAGTTCTTC. The chain employs TRBV9 and TRBJ2-1, with D hard to call. V was trimmed by 4 bases and J by 4 bases, leaving 9 bases between them. This CDR3 region has 13 residues. The V gene's germline CDR1 is SGDLS and CDR2 YYNGEE.

The CDR3 is CATFSYTANYGYTF. Here the CDR3 DNA reads TGTGCCACTTTCTCGTACACAGCTAACTATGGCTACACCTTC. The chain links TRBV6-5 to TRBJ1-2; D uncertain. CDR1 and CDR2 (germline): MNHEY, SVGAGI. V lost 10 bases and J lost 0, with 15 bases in between. The CDR3 extends over 14 amino acids.

The sample holds one count of this clone. At one boundary the junction diverges from the germline segment, which might be a read error. The rearrangement links TRBV6-5 to TRBJ1-5; 7 nucleotides align to TRBD1. Germline V CDR1 and CDR2: MNHEY, SVGAGI. The CDR3 runs to 13 residues. The CDR3, as DNA: TGTGCAAGCAGGGGGGGCTGGGGACAGCCCCAGCATTTT. Translated, it gives CASRGGWGQPQHF.

The chain joins TRBV14 to TRBJ2-5; D unclear. Trimming took off 1 base at V and 4 bases at J, with 25 bases between the two ends. This CDR3 has 19 amino acids. Per germline, CDR1 SGHDN and CDR2 FVKESK. CDR3 in DNA: TGTGCCAGCAGCCAAGGGGGATCGCAGCGCGGCTCGAGGTCAGAGACCCAGTACTTC. Its translation is CASSQGGSQRGSRSETQYF.